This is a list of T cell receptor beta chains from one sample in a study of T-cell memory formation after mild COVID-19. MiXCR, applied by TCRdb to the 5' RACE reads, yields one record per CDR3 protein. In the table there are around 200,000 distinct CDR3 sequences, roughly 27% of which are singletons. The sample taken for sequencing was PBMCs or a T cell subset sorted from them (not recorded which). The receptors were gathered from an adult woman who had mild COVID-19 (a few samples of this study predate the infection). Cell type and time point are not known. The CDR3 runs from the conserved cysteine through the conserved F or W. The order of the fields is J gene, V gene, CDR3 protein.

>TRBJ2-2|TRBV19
CASSIGIAGKTGELFF
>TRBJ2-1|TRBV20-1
CSVRRGHDEQFF
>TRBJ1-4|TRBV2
CASSVQGGTNEKLFF
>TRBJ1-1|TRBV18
CASSPDLNTEAFF
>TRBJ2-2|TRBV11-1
CASSLVRDSNTGELFF
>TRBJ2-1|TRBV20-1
CSARDAGFNEQFF
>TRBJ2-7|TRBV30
CAWSVNAGYEQYF
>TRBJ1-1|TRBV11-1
CASSLRALTGNTEAFF
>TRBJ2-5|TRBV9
CASRGDEETQYF
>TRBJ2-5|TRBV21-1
CASSKESQDQETQYF
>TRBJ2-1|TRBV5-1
CASSYRTSGIYNNEQFF
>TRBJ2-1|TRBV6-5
CASSPMKRRTGGDEQFF
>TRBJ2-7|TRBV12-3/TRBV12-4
CASSPDMDFYEQYF
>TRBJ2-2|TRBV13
CASGLGRGGELFF
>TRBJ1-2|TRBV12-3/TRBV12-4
CVGGQRTGEVQRGYGYTF
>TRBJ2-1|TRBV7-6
CASSLVVSAYNEQFF
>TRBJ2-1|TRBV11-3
CASSSRQGGNEQFF
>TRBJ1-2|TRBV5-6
CASSLGPVLNYGYTF
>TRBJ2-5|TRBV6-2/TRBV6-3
CASRLAGVGETQYF
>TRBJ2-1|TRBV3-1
CASRPRSYNEQFF
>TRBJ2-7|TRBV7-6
CASSSDTTYEQYF
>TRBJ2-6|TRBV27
CASSLVSGDSGANVLTF
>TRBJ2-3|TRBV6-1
CASSGEGPSYTQYF
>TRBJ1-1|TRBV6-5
CASSYTGVRRTEAFF
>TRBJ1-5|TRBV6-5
CASSQGTASNQPQHF
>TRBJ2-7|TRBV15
CATSRGTGGEQYF
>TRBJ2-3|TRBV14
CASSQDIGIPADTQYF
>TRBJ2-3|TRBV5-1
CASSLSGQATDTQYF
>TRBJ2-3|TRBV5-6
CASSLALAGSTDTQYF
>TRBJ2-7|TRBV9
CASSINGVTSYEQYF
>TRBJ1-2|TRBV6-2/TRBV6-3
CASSNRFFGQENYGYTF
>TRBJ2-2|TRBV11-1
CASSSTSGRAGELFF
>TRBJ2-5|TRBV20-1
CSAGAFAGGRETQYF
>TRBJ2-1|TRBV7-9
CASSLSISSGGFDEQFF
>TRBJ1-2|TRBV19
CASTSYRDRIHYGYTF
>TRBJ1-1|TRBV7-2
CASSLAPRGSTEAFF
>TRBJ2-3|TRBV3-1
CASSLGLAMTDTQYF
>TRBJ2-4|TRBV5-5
CASSLAIYRGINIQYF
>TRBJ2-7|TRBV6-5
CASSPSRVLEQYF
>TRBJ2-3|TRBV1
CTSSPQKTSGGPDITDTQYF
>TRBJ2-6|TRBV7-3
CASSLISGANVLTF
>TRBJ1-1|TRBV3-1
CASSLWAENTEAFF
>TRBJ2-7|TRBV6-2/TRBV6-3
CASSGPYYEQYF